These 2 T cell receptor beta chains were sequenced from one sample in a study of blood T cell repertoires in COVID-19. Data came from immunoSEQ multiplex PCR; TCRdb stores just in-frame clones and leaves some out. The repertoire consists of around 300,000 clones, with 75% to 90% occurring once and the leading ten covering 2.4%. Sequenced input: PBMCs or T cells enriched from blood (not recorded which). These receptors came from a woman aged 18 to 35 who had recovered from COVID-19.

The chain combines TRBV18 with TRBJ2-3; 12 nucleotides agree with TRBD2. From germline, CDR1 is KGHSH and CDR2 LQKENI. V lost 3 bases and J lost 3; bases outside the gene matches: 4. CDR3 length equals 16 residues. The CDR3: CASSPLAGGRTDTQYF. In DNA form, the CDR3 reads TGTGCCAGCTCACCTCTAGCGGGGGGGAGGACAGATACGCAGTATTTT.

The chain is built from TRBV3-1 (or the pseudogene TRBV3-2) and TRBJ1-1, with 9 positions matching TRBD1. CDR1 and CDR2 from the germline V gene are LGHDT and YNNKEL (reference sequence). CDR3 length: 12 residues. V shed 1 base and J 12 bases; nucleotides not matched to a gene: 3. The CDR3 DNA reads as TGTGCCAGCAGCCAAGGGGACAGGGTTACTTTCTTT. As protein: CASSQGDRVTFF.